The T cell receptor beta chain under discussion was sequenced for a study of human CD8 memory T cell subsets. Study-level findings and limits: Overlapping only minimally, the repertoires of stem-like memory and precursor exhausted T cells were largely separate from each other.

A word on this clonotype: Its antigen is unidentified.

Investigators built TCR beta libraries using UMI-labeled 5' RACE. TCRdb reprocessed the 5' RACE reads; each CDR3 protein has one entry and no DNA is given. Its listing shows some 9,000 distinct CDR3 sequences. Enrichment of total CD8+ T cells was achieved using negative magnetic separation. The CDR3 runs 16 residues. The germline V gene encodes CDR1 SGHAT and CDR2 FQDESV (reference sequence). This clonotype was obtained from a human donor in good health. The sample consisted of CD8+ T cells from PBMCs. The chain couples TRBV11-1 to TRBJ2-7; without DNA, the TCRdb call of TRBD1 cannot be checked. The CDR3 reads CASSPTAGPNSYEQYF.